This is a list of T cell receptor beta chains from one sample in a study of blood T cell repertoires in COVID-19. TCRdb's copy holds only in-frame clones and misses some; the assay was immunoSEQ multiplex PCR. The sample lists about 81,000 clones, around 82% occurring once. Source material: peripheral blood. The receptors here all came from a human donor in a cohort sampled during active COVID-19. Each CDR3 is given without its conserved first and last residue. Fields, in order: V gene, CDR3 length, D gene, J gene, CDR3 protein. The D gene is left open where the match is weak.

v_call: TRBV7-3
cdr3_length: 13
d_call: TRBD2
j_call: TRBJ2-7
cdr3_aa: ASSFLAGGRHEQY

v_call: TRBV20-1
cdr3_length: 9
d_call: TRBD1
j_call: TRBJ2-7
cdr3_aa: SLRDRVEQY

v_call: TRBV4-1
cdr3_length: 11
d_call: NA
j_call: TRBJ1-2
cdr3_aa: ASSPEVNYGYT

v_call: TRBV18
cdr3_length: 11
d_call: NA
j_call: TRBJ1-2
cdr3_aa: ASSDSEFYGYT

v_call: TRBV5-6
cdr3_length: 11
d_call: NA
j_call: TRBJ1-1
cdr3_aa: ASSLQGNTEAF

v_call: TRBV19
cdr3_length: 15
d_call: TRBD2
j_call: TRBJ2-5
cdr3_aa: ASSKRIAGGPQETQY

v_call: TRBV10-3
cdr3_length: 13
d_call: TRBD1
j_call: TRBJ2-7
cdr3_aa: AISAGTGYPYEQY

v_call: TRBV11-2
cdr3_length: 12
d_call: TRBD1
j_call: TRBJ1-5
cdr3_aa: ASSWTGSNQPQH

v_call: TRBV11-2
cdr3_length: 13
d_call: TRBD1
j_call: TRBJ2-7
cdr3_aa: ASSYARQGEYEQY

v_call: TRBV11-2
cdr3_length: 14
d_call: TRBD1
j_call: TRBJ1-6
cdr3_aa: ASSSTGGLYNSPLH

v_call: TRBV3-1/TRBV3-2
cdr3_length: 17
d_call: NA
j_call: TRBJ1-6
cdr3_aa: ASSQDWPGQDSYNSPLH

v_call: TRBV30
cdr3_length: 12
d_call: NA
j_call: TRBJ1-3
cdr3_aa: AWSHRGSGNTIY

v_call: TRBV2
cdr3_length: 11
d_call: TRBD1
j_call: TRBJ1-2
cdr3_aa: ASRQGVFNGYT

v_call: TRBV2
cdr3_length: 12
d_call: NA
j_call: TRBJ1-2
cdr3_aa: ASSVKSRNYGYT

v_call: TRBV25-1
cdr3_length: 13
d_call: NA
j_call: TRBJ1-4
cdr3_aa: ASSQLGGVDEKLF

v_call: TRBV9
cdr3_length: 18
d_call: TRBD2
j_call: TRBJ2-5
cdr3_aa: ASSPRTSGGAVESRETQY

v_call: TRBV9
cdr3_length: 16
d_call: NA
j_call: TRBJ2-3
cdr3_aa: ASSVASIAEAVTDTQY

v_call: TRBV19
cdr3_length: 13
d_call: NA
j_call: TRBJ2-1
cdr3_aa: ASSIGSVSYNEQF

v_call: TRBV25-1
cdr3_length: 12
d_call: TRBD1
j_call: TRBJ1-5
cdr3_aa: ASRGQGSNQPQH

v_call: TRBV5-1
cdr3_length: 12
d_call: NA
j_call: TRBJ1-1
cdr3_aa: ASSRLDKNTEAF

v_call: TRBV5-1
cdr3_length: 13
d_call: NA
j_call: TRBJ1-4
cdr3_aa: ASSLALSANEKLF

v_call: TRBV2
cdr3_length: 10
d_call: NA
j_call: TRBJ2-7
cdr3_aa: ASSALSYEQY

v_call: TRBV2
cdr3_length: 12
d_call: NA
j_call: TRBJ1-4
cdr3_aa: ASSAGGGAEKLF

v_call: TRBV6-5
cdr3_length: 12
d_call: TRBD1
j_call: TRBJ1-1
cdr3_aa: ASRKTGVDTEAF

v_call: TRBV10-1
cdr3_length: 11
d_call: TRBD2
j_call: TRBJ2-1
cdr3_aa: ASSGGGNNEQF

v_call: TRBV27
cdr3_length: 13
d_call: TRBD1
j_call: TRBJ1-5
cdr3_aa: ASSFEGAGNQPQH

v_call: TRBV19
cdr3_length: 14
d_call: TRBD1
j_call: TRBJ1-1
cdr3_aa: ASSISPGTGGTEAF

v_call: TRBV4-2
cdr3_length: 14
d_call: NA
j_call: TRBJ2-3
cdr3_aa: ASSQDGSLFTDTQY

v_call: TRBV6-2/TRBV6-3
cdr3_length: 14
d_call: NA
j_call: TRBJ2-6
cdr3_aa: ASSYSRRSGANVLT

v_call: TRBV19
cdr3_length: 11
d_call: NA
j_call: TRBJ2-7
cdr3_aa: ASSMSPRGEQY

v_call: TRBV2
cdr3_length: 9
d_call: NA
j_call: TRBJ2-7
cdr3_aa: ASSDQLSGY

v_call: TRBV4-2
cdr3_length: 13
d_call: NA
j_call: TRBJ1-1
cdr3_aa: ASSQSRRERTEAF

v_call: TRBV18
cdr3_length: 14
d_call: NA
j_call: TRBJ2-1
cdr3_aa: ASSPRLSDSYNEQF

v_call: TRBV18
cdr3_length: 13
d_call: TRBD2
j_call: TRBJ2-3
cdr3_aa: ASSPGLAGKWTQY

v_call: TRBV30
cdr3_length: 12
d_call: TRBD1
j_call: TRBJ2-7
cdr3_aa: AWSRTGGWYEQY

v_call: TRBV18
cdr3_length: 14
d_call: TRBD1
j_call: TRBJ2-7
cdr3_aa: ASSGLPGTGVYEQY

v_call: TRBV12-3/TRBV12-4
cdr3_length: 9
d_call: NA
j_call: TRBJ1-1
cdr3_aa: ASSGETEAF

v_call: TRBV3-1/TRBV3-2
cdr3_length: 11
d_call: NA
j_call: TRBJ1-1
cdr3_aa: ASSQEESTEAF

v_call: TRBV7-9
cdr3_length: 13
d_call: NA
j_call: TRBJ1-4
cdr3_aa: ASSLDTTTNEKLF

v_call: TRBV11-2
cdr3_length: 13
d_call: NA
j_call: TRBJ2-3
cdr3_aa: ASSLDLGGTDTQY

v_call: TRBV30
cdr3_length: 13
d_call: NA
j_call: TRBJ1-1
cdr3_aa: AWSAEQGPNTEAF

v_call: TRBV4-1
cdr3_length: 15
d_call: NA
j_call: TRBJ2-3
cdr3_aa: ASSQDGAGAVQDTQY

v_call: TRBV7-9
cdr3_length: 14
d_call: TRBD1
j_call: TRBJ2-1
cdr3_aa: ASSLVRAGGQNEQF

v_call: TRBV18
cdr3_length: 12
d_call: TRBD1
j_call: TRBJ2-2
cdr3_aa: ASSRDRNTGELF

v_call: TRBV12-3/TRBV12-4
cdr3_length: 11
d_call: NA
j_call: TRBJ1-5
cdr3_aa: ASSRMRNQPQH

v_call: TRBV28
cdr3_length: 14
d_call: NA
j_call: TRBJ1-5
cdr3_aa: ASSLWGGAGNQPQH

v_call: TRBV11-2
cdr3_length: 12
d_call: NA
j_call: TRBJ2-7
cdr3_aa: ASSLLVLFNEQY

v_call: TRBV12-3/TRBV12-4
cdr3_length: 9
d_call: NA
j_call: TRBJ2-3
cdr3_aa: ASSKRDTQY

v_call: TRBV10-3
cdr3_length: 10
d_call: NA
j_call: TRBJ2-1
cdr3_aa: AISDRDNEQF

v_call: TRBV4-3
cdr3_length: 13
d_call: NA
j_call: TRBJ2-7
cdr3_aa: ASSQVPGSSYEQY

v_call: TRBV30
cdr3_length: 9
d_call: NA
j_call: TRBJ1-2
cdr3_aa: AWSARDGYT

v_call: TRBV18
cdr3_length: 14
d_call: NA
j_call: TRBJ2-2
cdr3_aa: ASSPPKGANTGELF

v_call: TRBV19
cdr3_length: 11
d_call: NA
j_call: TRBJ1-3
cdr3_aa: ASKQGFGNTIY

v_call: TRBV10-3
cdr3_length: 11
d_call: TRBD1
j_call: TRBJ2-7
cdr3_aa: AITDDRDYEQY

v_call: TRBV6-6
cdr3_length: 11
d_call: NA
j_call: TRBJ2-5
cdr3_aa: ASSYYRRETQY

v_call: TRBV28
cdr3_length: 11
d_call: NA
j_call: TRBJ1-1
cdr3_aa: ASERQKNTEAF

v_call: TRBV12-5
cdr3_length: 12
d_call: NA
j_call: TRBJ1-2
cdr3_aa: ASGLGRAVDGYT

v_call: TRBV11-2
cdr3_length: 12
d_call: NA
j_call: TRBJ2-7
cdr3_aa: ASTMGRSSYEQY

v_call: TRBV6-5
cdr3_length: 12
d_call: NA
j_call: TRBJ1-1
cdr3_aa: ASSKRDGYTEAF

v_call: TRBV13
cdr3_length: 16
d_call: TRBD1
j_call: TRBJ2-1
cdr3_aa: ASSPRRTGQFGYNEQF